Below are 4 T cell receptor beta chains sequenced from a single sample in a study of shared clonotypes between healthy human individuals (dated by TCRdb to the early 2020s). CD8 naive samples were obtained by positive selection for CCR7 among CD45RO-negative cells, yielding a CD45RA+CCR7+ population from which TemRA cells were excluded. The library was produced with the immunoSEQ multiplex PCR assay. TCRdb stores this immuneACCESS table with in-frame sequences only. Part of the clones is absent; in the studies checked, under half of the shortfall reflects unresolved V genes, and no reason is known for the rest. This sample lists nearly 2 million clones; approximately 94% were detected once. The ten largest account for roughly 1.2% of the sample. Sequencing was done on a sample of naive CD8+ T cells sorted from blood. The cell subset or site tag for this specimen amounts to: CD45RA+CCR7+. These receptors originate from a man between 18 and 29 years old in good health.

The chain uses TRBV4-3 and TRBJ2-7, with 8 bases that match TRBD1. The length of the CDR3 is 14 residues. Germline CDR1 is LGHNA and CDR2 is YSLEER. The junction had 5 bases not matched to a gene; V was cut back by 4 bases and J by 3 bases. The CDR3 bases are TGCGCCAGCAGCCTGACGGGACAGGACTACGAGCAGTACTTC. This encodes CASSLTGQDYEQYF.

About this clone itself: The same CDR3 is also encoded by other DNA sequences in this sample. The chain combines TRBV6-1 with TRBJ2-2, with TRBD1 identical over 10 bases. The trim removed 2 bases at V and 5 bases at J, leaving 2 bases unmatched. The CDR3 consists of 15 residues. Germline CDR1 and CDR2: MNHNS and SASEGT. The DNA of the CDR3 is TGTGCCAGCAGTGAATGGGACAGGGGAACCGGGGAGCTGTTTTTT. Translation: CASSEWDRGTGELFF.

The chain links TRBV14 to TRBJ1-4; D not certain. The ends were cut back, 0 bases at V and 4 bases at J, with 12 bases in the middle. The CDR3 is 16 amino acids. Germline CDR1 reads SGHDN; CDR2 reads FVKESK. CDR3 DNA sequence: TGTGCCAGCAGCCAAGAACTGGTCTGGGGTAATGAAAAACTGTTTTTT. Translated: CASSQELVWGNEKLFF.

The V and J genes are TRBV6-6 and TRBJ2-1; the D gene is possibly TRBD1 (5 bases). Germline V CDR1 and CDR2: MNHNY, SVGAGI (reference sequence). V dropped 0 bases and J dropped 2 bases, with 11 bases sitting between them. The CDR3 runs to 16 residues. The CDR3 is CASSYSSRVTYNEQFF. CDR3 DNA: TGTGCCAGCAGTTACTCGAGCAGGGTAACCTACAATGAGCAGTTCTTC.